This paragraph reports one T cell receptor (beta chain). As yet, its antigen is unknown. The data derive from a study of neoadjuvant anti-PD-1 for oral cavity cancer. Across the study: Patients mostly received three to four biweekly nivolumab doses at 3 mg/kg before surgery. Non-progressing patients received a fourth nivolumab dose near day 43, then surgery on days 50-56. General observations from the study: TCR analyses covered only three patients per response group.

Assay used: immunoSEQ multiplex PCR; TCRdb lists only in-frame clones, some missing. The repertoire holds about 62,000 clones, with roughly 84% as singletons. With 0 bases removed from V and 4 bases from J, the gap between germline ends came to 11 bases. From germline, CDR1 is SGHTS and CDR2 YDEGEE. The CDR3 runs 14 residues. The genes are TRBV5-8 and TRBJ2-7; weak D call: TRBD1 (7 bases). This TCR came from a person aged 35-79 years with oral cavity squamous cell carcinoma. The specimen comprised PBMCs, sampled before nivolumab (anti-PD-1) treatment. CDR3 sequence reads: CASSLVRGRYEQYF. The CDR3 region has the DNA TGTGCCAGCAGCTTGGTCAGGGGGAGGTACGAGCAGTACTTC. Full variable domain (missing parts from reference TRBV5-8 and TRBJ2-7): EAGVTQSPTHLIKTRGQQATLRCSPISGHTSVYWYQQALGLGLQFLLWYDEGEERNRGNFPPRFSGRQFPNYSSELNVNALELEDSALYLCASSLVRGRYEQYFGPGTRLTVT.